The 20 T cell receptor beta chains reported below all come from one sample, sequenced in a study of cytomegalovirus exposure and HLA in healthy donors (dated by TCRdb to about 2017). Library method: the immunoSEQ multiplex PCR assay. For the multiplex PCR, a mixture combining 60 forward primers for TCR Vbeta segments and 13 reverse primers for TCR Jbeta segments was used. TCRdb holds this immuneACCESS table with in-frame rearrangements only. Some clones are missing; in checked studies, unresolved V genes explain under half, and the rest has no known cause. Within this sample are just over 150,000 clones, with approximately 70% of them counted one time only. The leading ten clones occupy approximately 7.1% of the sample. Sequencing input: PBMCs. The receptors shown here come from a man aged 35 to 55 in good health and CMV-seropositive.

The chain combines TRBV7-2 with TRBJ2-7; the D gene is possibly TRBD2 (7 bases). Germline V gives CDR1 SGHTA, CDR2 FQGNSA. The CDR3 has 14 amino acids. Between the trimmed V and J ends, which lost 1 base and 6 bases, there was a span of 13 bases. CDR3 residues: CASSLGQGRGEQYF. Here the CDR3 DNA reads TGTGCCAGCAGCTTAGGGCAGGGGAGGGGCGAGCAGTACTTC.

V is TRBV10-3 and J is TRBJ2-1, with TRBD2 matching 8 bases. Germline V gene data show CDR1 as ENHRY and CDR2 as SYGVKD. The V segment lost 10 bases and the J segment 6 bases; nucleotides outside the gene matches: 11. This CDR3 has 14 amino acids. For the CDR3, the DNA is TGTGCCACTTACGGACTAGCAGAAACCAATGAGCAGTTCTTC. It is translated as CATYGLAETNEQFF.

This clone was observed a few times. This chain uses TRBV6-5 with TRBJ1-2; the D is unclear. CDR1 and CDR2 (germline): MNHEY, SVGAGI. The CDR3 covers 15 residues. Trimming left V 0 bases short and J 3 bases short, with 11 bases between. CDR3 in DNA: TGTGCCAGCAGTTACTCGGTTGAGGGATACTATGGCTACACCTTC. Protein sequence: CASSYSVEGYYGYTF.

The chain links TRBV25-1 to TRBJ1-2; 7 positions agree with TRBD1. The CDR3 is 15 amino acids. J lost 2 bases, V lost 0 bases, and 3 bases had no gene match. Germline assignment: CDR1 MGHDK and CDR2 SYGVNS. CDR3 DNA: TGTGCCAGCAGTGAATATACGGGACAGAACTATGGCTACACCTTC. Its protein is CASSEYTGQNYGYTF.

Remarks on this clone: Other DNA sequences in this sample translate to the same CDR3. V and J are TRBV18 and TRBJ1-2; a possible D gene is TRBD1 (5 bases). Germline assignment: CDR1 KGHSH and CDR2 LQKENI. The CDR3 runs 14 residues. Trimming shortened V by 0 bases and J by 4 bases, and 9 bases separated the two germline ends. CDR3 nucleotide sequence: TGTGCCAGCTCACCACCGACAGAGACCTATGGCTACACCTTC. Translation: CASSPPTETYGYTF.

J is TRBJ2-2 and V is TRBV7-3; TRBD2 is a possible D gene (6 bases). The germline V gene has CDR1 SGHTA and CDR2 FQGTGA. The CDR3 is made up of 14 amino acids. Trimming stripped 4 bases from V and 4 bases from J, with 10 bases between. The CDR3 nucleotides are TGTGCCAGCAGCTGGGGGGATTCCACCGGGGAGCTGTTTTTT. Protein sequence: CASSWGDSTGELFF.

V usage is TRBV7-9 and J usage is TRBJ2-1; 9 nucleotides agree with TRBD1. The CDR3 runs 14 residues. Germline V gene sequence: CDR1 SEHNR, CDR2 FQNEAQ (reference sequence). V shed 5 bases and J 7 bases; nucleotides not matched to a gene: 6. CDR3 sequence reads: CASSLWDRANEQFF. In nucleotides, the CDR3 is TGTGCCAGCAGCCTCTGGGACAGGGCTAATGAGCAGTTCTTC.

This chain links TRBV6-1 with TRBJ1-6, with a tentative D call TRBD1 (5 bases). The CDR3 consists of 15 residues. Germline V gene data show CDR1 as MNHNS and CDR2 as SASEGT. The V end lost 6 bases, the J end lost 5 bases, and 14 bases lay between the germline ends. The CDR3 DNA sequence: TGTGCCAGCAGGCACGACAGCGTCAATAATTCACCCCTCCACTTT. Its translation is CASRHDSVNNSPLHF.

On this clone: Other DNA sequences in the same sample also yield this CDR3. The CDR3 DNA sequence: TGCGCCAGCAGCCAAGAGGGAGGGATGAACACTGAAGCTTTCTTT. Translating gives CASSQEGGMNTEAFF. The chain combines TRBV4-3 with TRBJ1-1; D gene unclear. The CDR3 totals 15 residues. V was shortened by 0 bases and J by 0 bases, with 8 bases between the two germline ends. CDR1 is LGHNA, CDR2 YSLEER, per germline.

This chain joins TRBV19 and TRBJ1-5; TRBD1 matches at 10 bases. The CDR3 extends over 14 amino acids. The germline V gene has CDR1 LNHDA and CDR2 SQIVND (reference sequence). The trim removed 5 bases at V and 5 bases at J, leaving 3 bases unmatched. The DNA for the CDR3 is TGTGCCAGTAGTGTCGGGACAGGGGATCAGCCCCAGCATTTT. Protein product: CASSVGTGDQPQHF.

This clone was counted between two and nine times. V usage is TRBV5-1 and J usage is TRBJ1-1; D gene uncertain. In germline, CDR1 is SGHRS, CDR2 YFSETQ. V lost 3 bases and J lost 1, with 10 bases in between. The CDR3 is 14 amino acids. CDR3 sequence: CASSSPYGNTEAFF. For the CDR3, the DNA is TGCGCCAGCAGCTCACCATACGGGAACACTGAAGCTTTCTTT. Full variable domain (missing parts from reference TRBV5-1 and TRBJ1-1): KAGVTQTPRYLIKTRGQQVTLSCSPISGHRSVSWYQQTPGQGLQFLFEYFSETQRNKGNFPGRFSGRQFSNSRSEMNVSTLELGDSALYLCASSSPYGNTEAFFGQGTRLTVV.

The chain carries TRBV5-8 and TRBJ1-5; D not resolved. V lost 1 base and J 2 bases, leaving 13 bases between the germline ends. The CDR3 has 16 amino acids. The germline V gene has CDR1 SGHTS and CDR2 YDEGEE. Here the CDR3 reads CASSLLGGRGNQPQHF. As DNA, the CDR3 is TGTGCCAGCAGCTTGTTAGGCGGGAGGGGCAATCAGCCCCAGCATTTT.

V gene TRBV5-1 combines with J gene TRBJ1-1; 9 bases match TRBD1. Losses at the gene ends were 4 bases for V and 4 bases for J; bases not matched to a gene: 11. Germline V CDR1 and CDR2: SGHRS, YFSETQ. CDR3 length: 16 residues. The CDR3 reads CASSLARTGATTEAFF. The CDR3 nucleotides read TGCGCCAGCAGCCTTGCTAGGACAGGGGCGACCACTGAAGCTTTCTTT.

The chain links TRBV7-2 to TRBJ1-1; D unresolved. V was shortened by 0 bases and J by 1 base, with 6 bases between the two germline ends. The length of the CDR3 is 14 residues. Germline V lookup: CDR1 SGHTA, CDR2 FQGNSA. In DNA form, the CDR3 reads TGTGCCAGCAGCTTAGCGATGGCGAACACTGAAGCTTTCTTT. Residues: CASSLAMANTEAFF.

The V gene is TRBV6-1, the J gene TRBJ2-7; possible D gene TRBD2, 6 bases. Germline V gene sequence: CDR1 MNHNS, CDR2 SASEGT. The ends were cut back, 6 bases at V and 6 bases at J, with 9 bases in the middle. The CDR3 loop spans 11 amino acids. The CDR3 nucleotides are TGTGCCAGCAGAGCGGGCAGCGAGCAGTACTTC. Amino acid sequence: CASRAGSEQYF.

V is TRBV7-8 and J is TRBJ2-7; a weak D match, TRBD2 (5 bases). This CDR3 is 15 amino acids long. With 4 bases removed from V and 0 bases from J, the gap between germline ends came to 13 bases. The germline V gene encodes CDR1 SGHVS and CDR2 FQNEAQ. The CDR3 coding sequence is TGTGCCAGCAGCTCCAGGAGGTTCGCCTCCTACGAGCAGTACTTC. It is translated as CASSSRRFASYEQYF.

This clone was detected only a few times. The chain couples TRBV30 to TRBJ1-5; 11 positions match TRBD1. The germline V gene encodes CDR1 GTSNPN and CDR2 SVGIG (reference sequence). The ends lost 1 base at V and 7 bases at J; junction bases unmatched: 6. This CDR3 spans 15 amino acids. This chain's CDR3 is CAWSAWDRGSQPQHF. The CDR3 coding sequence is TGTGCCTGGAGTGCTTGGGACAGGGGGAGCCAGCCCCAGCATTTT.

This chain connects TRBV27 to TRBJ2-5; the match to TRBD2 covers 8 bases. Germline V gene lookup returns CDR1 MNHEY and CDR2 SMNVEV (reference sequence). The J segment lost 6 bases and the V segment lost 7 bases, leaving 16 bases of the junction unmatched. This CDR3 is built from 16 residues. CDR3 protein: CASTSLAGGVGQTQYF. Here the CDR3 DNA reads TGTGCCAGCACTTCGCTGGCGGGGGGCGTCGGGCAGACCCAGTACTTC.

The chain combines TRBV5-8 with TRBJ1-5, with D maybe TRBD1 (5 bases). Trimming took 2 bases from V and 0 from J, leaving 6 bases between them. The germline V gene encodes CDR1 SGHTS and CDR2 YDEGEE. The CDR3 length is 14 residues. CDR3 nucleotide sequence: TGTGCCAGCAGCTTCAGGGCTAGCAATCAGCCCCAGCATTTT. Its translation: CASSFRASNQPQHF.

J is TRBJ2-7 and V is TRBV6-6, with 7 bases aligning to TRBD1. After removal of 6 bases from V and 0 bases from J, the junction contained 5 bases not matched to a gene. Germline V CDR1 and CDR2: MNHNY, SVGAGI (reference sequence). The CDR3 loop spans 14 amino acids. DNA for the CDR3: TGTGCCAGCAGCCGGGACAGAGACTCCTACGAGCAGTACTTC. This codes for CASSRDRDSYEQYF.